This T cell receptor (beta chain) derives from a study of blood T cell repertoires in COVID-19. Study-level information: Whether acute or convalescent, the COVID-19 samples came from the United States, Italy and Spain. Nucleic acid was either cDNA or gDNA, and it came from T cells, B-cell-depleted T cells, or PBMCs.

A word on this clone: A junction end diverges from the germline sequence, so it may reflect a read error.

Method: immunoSEQ multiplex PCR; TCRdb's copy keeps in-frame clones and lacks some. The repertoire includes a few hundred thousand clones, 70% to 90% of them detected once, and roughly 1.2% sits in the top ten. The germline CDR1 and CDR2 sequences are MGHRA and YSYEKL. The CDR3 loop spans 13 amino acids. This rearrangement joins TRBV4-1 to TRBJ2-1; the match to TRBD2 covers 8 bases. Material for sequencing was peripheral blood. The sequence derives from a middle-aged man with acute or convalescent COVID-19. DNA for the CDR3: TGCGCCAGCAGCCTATCCCCGGGACTAGGGATCATCTTC. Its translation is CASSLSPGLGIIF.